The text below deals with one T cell receptor (beta chain). Its antigen is as yet unknown. The record originates from a study of T cell repertoires in cytomegalovirus infection. TCRdb passed the reads through MiXCR, listing each CDR3 protein once. The sample lists 290,000 or so distinct CDR3 sequences, over 20% occurring once. Looked up from germline, CDR1 is SGHTA and CDR2 is FQGNSA. V shed 11 bases and J shed 4 bases, with 9 bases lying between them. CDR3 length: 10 residues. General observations from the study: Ex vivo responses were dominated by HLA-C-restricted CMV-specific TCR beta clonotypes.

Sequenced: PBMCs. The sequence was obtained from a human donor in good health (CMV status not recorded). Some clones in this sample may be carry-over from other donors' samples. V usage is TRBV7-2 and J usage is TRBJ2-7; possibly TRBD2 for D (6 bases). CDR3 amino acids: CARGEYEQYF. For the CDR3, the DNA is TGTGCCCGCGGGGAGTACGAGCAGTACTTC.